These 31 T cell receptor beta chains were all obtained from the same sample, sequenced in a study of cytomegalovirus exposure and HLA in healthy donors. 13 Jbeta primers and 60 Vbeta primers were used for the PCR. Assay: immunoSEQ multiplex PCR; the TCRdb copy retains only in-frame clones and omits some. The sample holds roughly 100,000 clones, over 55% seen once. The sequenced sample was PBMCs. Receptor source: a female donor in good health and CMV-seronegative.

The V call is TRBV4-3, the J call TRBJ1-5, with D maybe TRBD1 (5 bases). V was cut by 1 base and J by 0 bases, with 10 bases left in between. The CDR3 contains 16 residues. CDR1 and CDR2 (germline): LGHNA, YSLEER. The CDR3 region is CASSQVAGNSNQPQHF. DNA for the CDR3: TGCGCCAGCAGCCAAGTGGCAGGGAATAGCAATCAGCCCCAGCATTTT.

This clone was observed a few times. The chain employs TRBV5-5 and TRBJ1-5; 7 bases map to TRBD1. Germline CDR1 is SGHKS and CDR2 is YYEKEE (reference sequence). V dropped 0 bases and J dropped 4; count of bases not matched to a gene: 13. The CDR3 is 18 amino acids. The CDR3 DNA reads as TGTGCCAGCAGCTTGGTCTCGGTCGACAGGGTTGTAAATCAGCCCCAGCATTTT. Translation: CASSLVSVDRVVNQPQHF.

The CDR3 sequence is CASSQDRREPRYNEQFF. CDR3 nucleotides: TGCGCCAGCAGCCAAGATAGGAGGGAGCCCCGCTACAATGAGCAGTTCTTC. This chain joins TRBV4-3 and TRBJ2-1; possible D gene TRBD2, 6 bases. The ends were cut back, 0 bases at V and 3 bases at J, with 15 bases in the middle. This CDR3 contains 17 residues. Germline CDR1 reads LGHNA; CDR2 reads YSLEER.

V and J are TRBV7-9 and TRBJ2-7; 8 nucleotides align to TRBD2. Trimming took 1 base from V and 3 from J; bases not matched to a gene: 5. CDR3 size: 15 residues. Germline loops: CDR1 SEHNR, CDR2 FQNEAQ (reference sequence). Written as DNA, the CDR3 is TGTGCCAGCAGCTTAGAGGGGGGGACTAGCTACGAGCAGTACTTC. Protein: CASSLEGGTSYEQYF.

The genes are TRBV4-3 and TRBJ1-3; weak D call: TRBD1 (6 bases). The CDR3 length is 17 residues. Per the germline V gene, CDR1 is LGHNA and CDR2 is YSLEER. Between the trimmed V and J ends, which lost 0 bases and 0 bases, there was a span of 12 bases. CDR3 loop: CASSQDAAGVSGNTIYF. DNA for the CDR3: TGCGCCAGCAGCCAAGATGCGGCAGGGGTCTCTGGAAACACCATATATTTT.

This clone was observed a few times. The chain has TRBV28 and TRBJ2-7; 11 bases match TRBD2. CDR1 and CDR2 (germline): MDHEN, SYDVKM. The CDR3 totals 16 residues. With 8 bases clipped from V and 2 bases from J, the junction kept 11 bases outside the gene matches. As DNA, the CDR3 is TGTGCCAGCCGCCTGAATACGGGACTAGCGGCCTACGAGCAGTACTTC. Translated: CASRLNTGLAAYEQYF.

The J gene is TRBJ2-1, the V gene TRBV27, with 13 bases fitting TRBD2. Germline lookup yields CDR1 MNHEY and CDR2 SMNVEV (reference sequence). The CDR3 spans 14 residues. V trimming: 8 bases; J trimming: 10 bases; junction bases outside the gene matches: 8. For the CDR3, the DNA is TGTGCCAGCCTTGGACTAGCGGGAGCGGGGGAGCAGTTCTTC. Translating it yields CASLGLAGAGEQFF.

This chain links TRBV5-4 with TRBJ2-2, with TRBD2 identical over 12 bases. V gave up 2 bases and J gave up 4 bases; unmatched junction bases: 3. Germline V CDR1 and CDR2: SGHNT, YYREEE (reference sequence). The CDR3 length is 16 residues. The CDR3 sequence: CASSFGLAGRTGELFF. The CDR3 bases are TGTGCCAGCAGCTTCGGACTAGCGGGACGCACCGGGGAGCTGTTTTTT.

Only one count was recorded for this clone. The chain recombines TRBV4-3 with TRBJ2-7; TRBD2 agrees at 12 bases. The CDR3 runs to 16 residues. Germline CDR1 and CDR2: LGHNA and YSLEER. Unmatched junction bases numbered 15, after V lost 8 bases and J lost 7 bases. CDR3 protein: CASGLCASGGEWEQYF. The CDR3, as DNA: TGCGCCAGCGGGCTGTGTGCTAGCGGGGGGGAATGGGAGCAGTACTTC.

A note on this clone: Other DNA sequences of this sample code for an identical CDR3. This chain links TRBV5-6 with TRBJ1-2; D uncertain. V dropped 3 bases and J dropped 0 bases, with 6 bases sitting between them. Germline lookup yields CDR1 SGHDT and CDR2 YYEEEE. This CDR3 contains 13 residues. DNA for the CDR3: TGTGCCAGCAGCTCCGTAGCTAACTATGGCTACACCTTC. Translated, it gives CASSSVANYGYTF.

This clone was recorded only once. This rearrangement joins TRBV30 to TRBJ1-1; tentatively, D is TRBD1 (5 bases). The germline V gene has CDR1 GTSNPN and CDR2 SVGIG (reference sequence). Between the trimmed V and J ends, which lost 0 bases and 4 bases, there was a span of 15 bases. This CDR3 has 15 residues. CDR3 protein: CAWSVSSRVVTEAFF. CDR3 DNA: TGTGCCTGGAGTGTAAGTTCCAGGGTGGTCACTGAAGCTTTCTTT. The whole variable domain, filled in from reference TRBV30 and TRBJ1-1, reads SQTIHQWPATLVQPVGSPLSLECTVEGTSNPNLYWYRQAAGRGLQLLFYSVGIGQISSEVPQNLSASRPQDRQFILSSKKLLLSDSGFYLCAWSVSSRVVTEAFFGQGTRLTVV.

The chain has TRBV11-3 and TRBJ2-2; TRBD1 is a possible D gene (5 bases). The CDR3 has 14 residues. V lost 1 base and J 7 bases, leaving 10 bases between the germline ends. The V gene's germline CDR1 is SGHNT and CDR2 YENEEA. The CDR3 loop reads CASSLASQGGELFF. As DNA, the CDR3 is TGTGCCAGCAGCTTAGCTTCCCAGGGCGGGGAGCTGTTTTTT.

This chain uses TRBV21-1 with TRBJ2-7; the DNA was not compared with TRBD2, the D call given in the table. TRBV21-1 is a pseudogene locus. CDR3 length: 17 residues. The CDR3 DNA reads TGTGCCAGCAGCAAAGGGGTGGGACTAGCGGGAGTTTGCGAGCAGTACTTC. Amino acid sequence: CASSKGVGLAGVCEQYF.

The chain carries TRBV29-1 and TRBJ2-1; 7 bases are shared with TRBD1. The CDR3 spans 15 residues. Looked up from germline, CDR1 is SQVTM and CDR2 is ANQGSEA. V lost 7 bases to trimming and J lost 2 bases; unmatched junction nucleotides: 11. The CDR3, as DNA: TGCAGCGCCCCCCTGTTGGGACAGCCCTACAATGAGCAGTTCTTC. Protein product: CSAPLLGQPYNEQFF.

The chain combines TRBV19 with TRBJ1-5, with D possibly being TRBD1 (6 bases). CDR3 length equals 16 residues. V was pared by 5 bases and J by 5 bases, with 19 bases between. CDR1 is LNHDA and CDR2 is SQIVND in the germline V gene (reference sequence). The CDR3 sequence is CASSAWDTPGYQPQHF. The CDR3 nucleotides are TGTGCCAGTAGTGCCTGGGACACCCCGGGGTATCAGCCCCAGCATTTT.

The chain combines TRBV9 with TRBJ2-3; 13 bases are a match to TRBD2. Trimming removed 4 bases from V and 2 bases from J; junction bases left unmatched: 4. The CDR3 sequence is 16 residues long. Germline-derived CDR1 and CDR2 are SGDLS and YYNGEE. CDR3 DNA sequence: TGTGCCAGCAGCCGACTAGCGGGAGGAAACACAGATACGCAGTATTTT. Its protein is CASSRLAGGNTDTQYF.

The chain links TRBV30 to TRBJ1-1; a weak D match, TRBD1 (6 bases). With 4 bases removed from V and 0 bases from J, the gap between germline ends came to 12 bases. The CDR3 is made up of 14 amino acids. Germline values: CDR1 GTSNPN, CDR2 SVGIG (reference sequence). DNA for the CDR3: TGTGCCTGGAAGCCTAGGACAGTGAACACTGAAGCTTTCTTT. This gives the protein CAWKPRTVNTEAFF.

The chain is built from TRBV29-1 and TRBJ2-7; 14 positions agree with TRBD2. With V trimmed by 6 bases and J by 4 bases, 5 bases remained unmatched. The CDR3 sequence is 14 residues long. Looked up from germline, CDR1 is SQVTM and CDR2 is ANQGSEA. In DNA form, the CDR3 reads TGCAGCGTCCTCGGGACTAGCGGGAGTTACGAGCAGTACTTC. Translating gives CSVLGTSGSYEQYF.

The chain has TRBV19 and TRBJ2-7; D gene ambiguous. The CDR3 length is 13 residues. CDR1 is LNHDA and CDR2 is SQIVND in the germline V gene (reference sequence). V was pared by 5 bases and J by 2 bases, with 10 bases between. The DNA for the CDR3 is TGTGCCAGTAGTGAGCGACGGACCTACGAGCAGTACTTC. Translating gives CASSERRTYEQYF.

This clone was seen a few times. The chain uses TRBV10-2 and TRBJ2-2; possible D gene TRBD2, 6 bases. Germline CDR1 and CDR2: WSHSY and SAAADI. CDR3 length equals 15 residues. V was pared by 6 bases and J by 1 base, with 12 bases between. The CDR3 is CASREGSGNTGELFF. For the CDR3, the DNA is TGCGCCAGCAGGGAGGGTAGCGGGAACACCGGGGAGCTGTTTTTT.

The V gene is TRBV28, the J gene TRBJ2-1; D gene ambiguous. V was cut by 3 bases and J by 7 bases, with 7 bases left in between. Looked up from germline, CDR1 is MDHEN and CDR2 is SYDVKM. There are 12 residues in the CDR3. The CDR3 spells CASSFPGNEQFF. The CDR3 region has the DNA TGTGCCAGCAGTTTCCCCGGGAATGAGCAGTTCTTC.

This chain uses TRBV9 with TRBJ2-7; perhaps TRBD1 as D (6 bases). CDR1 and CDR2 (germline): SGDLS, YYNGEE. The CDR3 is made up of 15 amino acids. The V and J ends lost 0 bases and 3 bases respectively, with 13 bases between them. CDR3 bases: TGTGCCAGCAGCGTAGAGGTGACAGGATACTACGAGCAGTACTTC. Translated, it gives CASSVEVTGYYEQYF.

This sequence joins TRBV2 and TRBJ2-1; TRBD1 matches 9 bases. The CDR3 runs to 15 residues. Germline V gene data show CDR1 as SNHLY and CDR2 as FYNNEI. V was pared by 7 bases and J by 14 bases, with 18 bases of the junction left unmatched. DNA for the CDR3: TGTGCCAGCATACAGGGGGCTTCGGGAGTTGAACTTGAGTTCTTC. It specifies CASIQGASGVELEFF.

This clone has only one observation. The genes are TRBV5-4 and TRBJ2-2, with TRBD1 matching over 8 bases. Looked up from germline, CDR1 is SGHNT and CDR2 is YYREEE (reference sequence). Losses at the gene ends were 4 bases for V and 8 bases for J; bases not matched to a gene: 10. The CDR3 extends over 15 amino acids. CDR3 sequence reads: CASSTRTGYTGELFF. The CDR3 coding sequence is TGTGCCAGCAGCACCCGGACAGGGTATACTGGGGAGCTGTTTTTT.

The chain carries TRBV7-9 and TRBJ2-5; weak D call: TRBD1 (5 bases). V was cut by 5 bases and J by 5 bases, with 12 bases left in between. Germline V gene lookup returns CDR1 SEHNR and CDR2 FQNEAQ (reference sequence). This CDR3 has 13 residues. The CDR3 reads CASSPGHGETQYF. The CDR3 coding sequence is TGTGCCAGCAGCCCAGGGCATGGGGAGACCCAGTACTTC.

This clone showed up just once. CDR3 in DNA: TGCGCCAGCAGTACAGGGGGCGGCCACGAGCAGTACTTC. Translation: CASSTGGGHEQYF. This rearrangement joins TRBV5-1 to TRBJ2-7; 9 bases line up with TRBD1. Losses at the gene ends were 5 bases for V and 5 bases for J; bases not matched to a gene: 5. The CDR3 runs to 13 residues. Germline CDR1 reads SGHRS; CDR2 reads YFSETQ.

In regard to this clone: Sequence at one end of the junction differs from germline and may be a read error. V and J are TRBV5-1 and TRBJ2-1, with D uncertain. The CDR3 contains 11 residues. The germline CDR1 and CDR2 sequences are SGHRS and YFSETQ. The CDR3 spells CASSLGASFVF. CDR3 coding DNA: TGCGCCAGCAGCTTGGGGGCGTCGTTCGTCTTC.

This sequence joins TRBV6-5 and TRBJ1-1, with a possible D match to TRBD1 (5 bases). The germline V gene encodes CDR1 MNHEY and CDR2 SVGAGI. The CDR3 sequence is 15 residues long. V lost 0 bases and J lost 0, with 8 bases in between. CDR3 DNA: TGTGCCAGCAGTTACTCGACAGTCATGAACACTGAAGCTTTCTTT. It is translated as CASSYSTVMNTEAFF.

The chain has TRBV11-3 and TRBJ2-7; 7 nucleotides match TRBD2. The CDR3 contains 14 residues. V shed 5 bases and J 2 bases; nucleotides not matched to a gene: 6. From germline, CDR1 is SGHNT and CDR2 YENEEA. CDR3 residues: CASSPASGTYEQYF. The CDR3 DNA reads as TGTGCCAGCAGCCCCGCTAGCGGTACCTACGAGCAGTACTTC.

The J gene is TRBJ1-1, the V gene TRBV7-9; the D gene is possibly TRBD1 (6 bases). The CDR3 consists of 15 residues. The V end lost 5 bases, the J end lost 1 base, and 14 bases lay between the germline ends. Per the germline V gene, CDR1 is SEHNR and CDR2 is FQNEAQ (reference sequence). The CDR3 nucleotides are TGTGCCAGCAGCCAGAGCGGGGGGCCGAACACTGAAGCTTTCTTT. It translates to CASSQSGGPNTEAFF.

The chain joins TRBV21-1 to TRBJ2-7; TRBD1 reflects the table's D call only, with no check against the DNA. TRBV21-1 is a recognized pseudogene. CDR3 length: 18 amino acids. The CDR3 loop reads CASSKGSPRDILTYEQYF. CDR3 nucleotide sequence: TGTGCCAGCAGCAAAGGGAGTCCCCGGGACATTTTAACCTACGAGCAGTACTTC.